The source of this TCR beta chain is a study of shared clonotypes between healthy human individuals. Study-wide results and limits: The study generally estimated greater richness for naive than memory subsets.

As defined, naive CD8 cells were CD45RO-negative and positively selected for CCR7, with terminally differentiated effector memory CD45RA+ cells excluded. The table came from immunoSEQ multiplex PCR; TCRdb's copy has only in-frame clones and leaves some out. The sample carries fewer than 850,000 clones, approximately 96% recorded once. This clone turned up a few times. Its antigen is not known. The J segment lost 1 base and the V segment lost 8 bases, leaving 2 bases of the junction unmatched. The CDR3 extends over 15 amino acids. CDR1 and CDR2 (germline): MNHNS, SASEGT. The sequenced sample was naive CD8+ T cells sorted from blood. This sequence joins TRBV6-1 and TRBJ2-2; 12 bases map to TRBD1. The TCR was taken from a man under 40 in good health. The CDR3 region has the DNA TGTGCCAGCGGGGACAGGGGGCAGAACACCGGGGAGCTGTTTTTT. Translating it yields CASGDRGQNTGELFF.